This T cell receptor (beta chain) derives from a study of T cell responses to AZD1222 COVID-19 vaccine. The CDR3 consists of 15 residues. Per the germline V gene, CDR1 is LNHNV and CDR2 is YYDKDF (reference sequence). V dropped 3 bases and J dropped 4; count of bases not matched to a gene: 9. Second-dose intervals near 4 or 12 weeks were combined. Clones were read by immunoSEQ multiplex PCR, and TCRdb kept only the in-frame ones, dropping some. This table has about 110,000 clones, over 85% appearing once. This material consisted of peripheral blood, taken 28 days after the second AZD1222 dose. The V call is TRBV15, the J call TRBJ2-7; 7 bases agree with TRBD1. The receptor comes from an adult who received the AZD1222 COVID-19 vaccine. The DNA of the CDR3 is TGTGCCACCAGCAGGACCCGGGGACAGCGTTACGAGCAGTACTTC. This encodes CATSRTRGQRYEQYF.